Listed here are 32 T cell receptor beta chains from one sample, sequenced in a study of cytomegalovirus exposure and HLA in healthy donors. PCR amplification relied on 60 Vbeta primers (plus 13 Jbeta primers). Profiling relied on immunoSEQ multiplex PCR, and the TCRdb table lists in-frame clones only, not all of them. The data show about 150,000 clones, with about 81% seen just once and about 8.1% held by the top ten. The sequencing sample was made of PBMCs. Receptor source: a woman aged 50 to 65 in good health and CMV-seropositive.

This clone was detected only once. The V gene is TRBV9, the J gene TRBJ2-7, with TRBD2 as a possible D gene (5 bases). Germline CDR1 is SGDLS and CDR2 is YYNGEE. The CDR3 has 14 amino acids. With 4 bases removed from V and 0 bases from J, the gap between germline ends came to 11 bases. The CDR3, as DNA: TGTGCCAGCAGCCCGACGGGGTCCTCCTACGAGCAGTACTTC. Amino acids: CASSPTGSSYEQYF. Full variable domain (remainder filled in from reference TRBV9 and TRBJ2-7): DSGVTQTPKHLITATGQRVTLRCSPRSGDLSVYWYQQSLDQGLQFLIQYYNGEERAKGNILERFSAQQFPDLHSELNLSSLELGDSALYFCASSPTGSSYEQYFGPGTRLTVT.

The CDR3 DNA is TGTGCCAGCAGCTTAGTAATAGGCGGGAACACCGGGGAGCTGTTTTTT. Amino acids: CASSLVIGGNTGELFF. V gene TRBV7-9 combines with J gene TRBJ2-2; no clear D gene. Germline lookup yields CDR1 SEHNR and CDR2 FQNEAQ (reference sequence). The CDR3 runs to 16 residues. The V and J ends lost 1 base and 1 base respectively, with 10 bases between them.

This clone was counted a single time. This chain uses TRBV5-8 with TRBJ2-7, with TRBD1 matching 10 bases. Germline lookup yields CDR1 SGHTS and CDR2 YDEGEE. The CDR3 loop spans 15 amino acids. The V gene end was trimmed by 7 bases and the J gene end by 2 bases; junction bases not matched to a gene: 9. CDR3 nucleotides: TGTGCCAGCGCCCGGCTCGGGACAGGGGCCTACGAGCAGTACTTC. This encodes CASARLGTGAYEQYF.

This chain uses TRBV5-4 with TRBJ2-4, with a weak D call TRBD1 (6 bases). V lost 3 bases and J 0 bases, leaving 13 bases between the germline ends. The CDR3 runs 16 residues. Per germline, CDR1 SGHNT and CDR2 YYREEE (reference sequence). CDR3 nucleotide sequence: TGTGCCAGCAGCTCGGACAGCCCTCTAGCCAAAAACATTCAGTACTTC. The encoded protein is CASSSDSPLAKNIQYF.

The chain joins TRBV6-5 to TRBJ1-2; 7 bases match TRBD1. CDR3 length: 15 amino acids. The J segment lost 3 bases and the V segment lost 6 bases, leaving 10 bases of the junction unmatched. Germline V CDR1 and CDR2: MNHEY, SVGAGI. The CDR3 DNA sequence: TGTGCCAGCAGCCGACCCTCTACAGGGGACTATGGCTACACCTTC. This codes for CASSRPSTGDYGYTF.

The chain joins TRBV6-1 to TRBJ2-7, with D perhaps matching TRBD1 (5 bases). This CDR3 region has 18 residues. V gave up 0 bases and J gave up 0 bases, with 18 bases separating them. Germline-derived CDR1 and CDR2 are MNHNS and SASEGT. The CDR3 here is CASSEALRLGQSSYEQYF. The CDR3 coding sequence is TGTGCCAGCAGTGAAGCGCTTCGGTTGGGGCAGAGCTCCTACGAGCAGTACTTC.

The J gene is TRBJ2-3, the V gene TRBV27; 9 bases agree with TRBD2. V trimming: 5 bases; J trimming: 1 base; junction bases outside the gene matches: 1. Germline loops: CDR1 MNHEY, CDR2 SMNVEV (reference sequence). This CDR3 contains 14 residues. The CDR3 protein is CASSRLAGTDTQYF. CDR3 DNA: TGTGCCAGCAGTAGACTAGCGGGCACAGATACGCAGTATTTT.

The chain recombines TRBV7-2 with TRBJ1-6, with TRBD1 matching over 7 bases. This CDR3 has 15 residues. Trimming cost V 6 bases and J 10 bases; bases outside gene matches: 12. CDR1 is SGHTA, CDR2 FQGNSA, per germline. The CDR3 protein is CASRQLEGASSPLHF. DNA of the CDR3: TGTGCCAGCAGACAGCTAGAGGGGGCGTCATCACCCCTCCACTTT.

This chain uses TRBV10-3 with TRBJ2-5; 8 nucleotides agree with TRBD2. Germline V gives CDR1 ENHRY, CDR2 SYGVKD. This CDR3 has 17 amino acids. Losses at the gene ends were 5 bases for V and 11 bases for J; bases not matched to a gene: 22. The CDR3 sequence is CAISNVGGPAGVGEQYF. Here the CDR3 DNA reads TGTGCCATCAGTAACGTCGGGGGTCCAGCGGGAGTAGGGGAGCAGTACTTC.

This clone has only a few counts. The J gene is TRBJ1-2, the V gene TRBV4-1; D is unclear. The V end lost 4 bases, the J end lost 2 bases, and 11 bases lay between the germline ends. Germline assignment: CDR1 MGHRA and CDR2 YSYEKL. The CDR3 has 14 amino acids. The CDR3 DNA is TGCGCCAGCAGCCCGCGGGCAGACAACTATGGCTACACCTTC. This sequence encodes CASSPRADNYGYTF.

The chain employs TRBV30 and TRBJ1-2; TRBD1 matches at 8 bases. V lost 6 bases and J lost 8; bases outside the gene matches: 8. Germline lookup yields CDR1 GTSNPN and CDR2 SVGIG (reference sequence). The CDR3 spans 12 residues. CDR3 bases: TGTGCCTGTCGCCGGGACAGGAGAGGCTACACCTTC. It is translated as CACRRDRRGYTF.

This clone was observed a few times. The chain couples TRBV25-1 to TRBJ1-4; tentatively, D is TRBD1 (6 bases). The CDR3 has 14 amino acids. Germline CDR1 is MGHDK and CDR2 is SYGVNS. V was shortened by 7 bases and J by 4 bases, with 13 bases between the two germline ends. CDR3 in amino acids: CASTTGPSNEKLFF. In DNA, the CDR3 is TGTGCCAGCACTACAGGGCCGAGTAATGAAAAACTGTTTTTT.

The chain employs TRBV5-1 and TRBJ1-2, with D unclear. From germline, CDR1 is SGHRS and CDR2 YFSETQ. The CDR3 loop spans 13 amino acids. The V end lost 0 bases, the J end lost 4 bases, and 7 bases lay between the germline ends. The DNA of the CDR3 is TGCGCCAGCAGCTTGGCCGCGTCCTATGGCTACACCTTC. This gives the protein CASSLAASYGYTF.

This clone has just a few counts. V gene TRBV29-1 combines with J gene TRBJ2-3; TRBD1 might be the D (5 bases). The CDR3 consists of 12 residues. CDR1 is SQVTM and CDR2 is ANQGSEA in the germline V gene. V lost 5 bases and J lost 3, with 9 bases in between. The chain's CDR3 is CSVRRQTDTQYF. As DNA, the CDR3 is TGCAGCGTTCGGAGACAGACAGATACGCAGTATTTT.

CDR3 region: CASSVLGGYTGELFF. CDR3 DNA sequence: TGCGCCAGCAGCGTGCTGGGGGGGTACACCGGGGAGCTGTTTTTT. The chain recombines TRBV5-1 with TRBJ2-2, with 7 nucleotides matching TRBD2. Germline trimming cut 4 bases from V and 3 bases from J; bases unmatched to any gene: 6. Germline lookup yields CDR1 SGHRS and CDR2 YFSETQ. There are 15 residues in the CDR3.

This clone was seen a single time. The rearrangement uses TRBV2 and TRBJ1-5, with TRBD1 matching 10 bases. The CDR3 is made up of 15 amino acids. Germline trimming cut 6 bases from V and 6 bases from J; bases unmatched to any gene: 8. Germline V gene sequence: CDR1 SNHLY, CDR2 FYNNEI. This CDR3 reads CASSADRGLLQPQHF. The CDR3 coding sequence is TGTGCCAGCAGCGCCGACAGGGGGCTCCTTCAGCCCCAGCATTTT.

This clone was picked up a small number of times. Written as DNA, the CDR3 is TGTGCCAGCAGTGATCCGGGACAGGGTCATAATGAGCAGTTCTTC. This encodes CASSDPGQGHNEQFF. The chain recombines TRBV25-1 with TRBJ2-1; 9 bases fit TRBD1. V was pared by 3 bases and J by 7 bases, with 7 bases of the junction left unmatched. Per the germline V gene, CDR1 is MGHDK and CDR2 is SYGVNS. The CDR3 runs to 15 residues.

The chain couples TRBV5-4 to TRBJ2-2; 13 bases map to TRBD2. Germline CDR1 is SGHNT and CDR2 is YYREEE (reference sequence). The V gene end was trimmed by 3 bases and the J gene end by 5 bases; junction bases not matched to a gene: 7. The CDR3 sequence is 17 residues long. The DNA for the CDR3 is TGTGCCAGCAGCTGGGCAACTAGCGGGGGGGATACCGGGGAGCTGTTTTTT. Translated: CASSWATSGGDTGELFF.

V is TRBV7-9 and J is TRBJ1-2; TRBD1 aligns across 7 bases. The CDR3 sequence is 17 residues long. CDR1 and CDR2 from the germline V gene are SEHNR and FQNEAQ (reference sequence). Trimming cost V 3 bases and J 0 bases; bases outside gene matches: 10. The CDR3 DNA sequence: TGTGCCAGCAGCTTTCACGGACAGGCGTTTTCTAACTATGGCTACACCTTC. As protein: CASSFHGQAFSNYGYTF.

The J gene is TRBJ2-6, the V gene TRBV7-2, with TRBD1 as a possible D gene (5 bases). Germline-derived CDR1 and CDR2 are SGHTA and FQGNSA. The CDR3 totals 15 residues. V was shortened by 5 bases and J by 0 bases, with 8 bases between the two germline ends. CDR3 sequence reads: CASSPQGSGANVLTF. CDR3 DNA sequence: TGTGCCAGCAGCCCCCAGGGCTCTGGGGCCAACGTCCTGACTTTC.

As regards this clone: In the same sample, other DNA sequences code for this CDR3. DNA of the CDR3: TGTGCCAGCAGCTTAGTACGGCTAGCGGCATACGAGCAGTACTTC. It codes for CASSLVRLAAYEQYF. The chain has TRBV7-8 and TRBJ2-7; 7 bases agree with TRBD2. Unmatched junction bases numbered 7, after V lost 1 base and J lost 4 bases. The CDR3 covers 15 residues. The germline gives CDR1 SGHVS, CDR2 FQNEAQ.

The chain is built from TRBV19 and TRBJ1-5, with TRBD1 as a possible D gene (6 bases). The CDR3 consists of 16 residues. CDR1 is LNHDA, CDR2 SQIVND, per germline (reference sequence). V gave up 5 bases and J gave up 2 bases, with 16 bases separating them. DNA for the CDR3: TGTGCCAGTAGTCTTTTTGGGGGGGCAGGCAATCAGCCCCAGCATTTT. This sequence encodes CASSLFGGAGNQPQHF.

The chain carries TRBV5-4 and TRBJ1-2; the match to TRBD1 covers 8 bases. The CDR3 contains 16 residues. In germline, CDR1 is SGHNT, CDR2 YYREEE (reference sequence). The V segment lost 4 bases and the J segment 4 bases; nucleotides outside the gene matches: 12. For the CDR3, the DNA is TGTGCCAGCAGCCCTACTCTGGACAGGGCGAGCTATGGCTACACCTTC. Residues: CASSPTLDRASYGYTF.

Concerning this clone: At one boundary the junction diverges from the germline segment, which might be a read error. The chain is built from TRBV7-7 and TRBJ2-7; 7 bases line up with TRBD1. The CDR3 is 10 amino acids. CDR1 and CDR2 (germline): SSHAT, FNYEAQ (reference sequence). CDR3 region: CETGVHEQYF. Written as DNA, the CDR3 is TGCGAAACAGGGGTCCACGAGCAGTACTTC.

The V and J genes are TRBV5-1 and TRBJ1-1; TRBD1 is a possible D gene (5 bases). CDR1 and CDR2 (germline): SGHRS, YFSETQ. This CDR3 is built from 16 residues. V lost 1 base and J lost 6, with 19 bases in between. CDR3 amino acids: CASSLIGYDSWAEAFF. CDR3 DNA sequence: TGCGCCAGCAGCTTGATTGGTTACGACAGCTGGGCTGAAGCTTTCTTT.

The V gene is TRBV7-6, the J gene TRBJ2-7; TRBD2 aligns across 14 bases. Germline V gene sequence: CDR1 SGHVS, CDR2 FNYEAQ. V was clipped by 4 bases and J by 5 bases; unmatched bases: 4. The CDR3 is 15 amino acids. The CDR3 DNA sequence: TGTGCCAGCAGCTCTCCGGGACTAGCGGGAGACGAGCAGTACTTC. Residues: CASSSPGLAGDEQYF. The variable domain in full, with the rest retrieved from reference TRBV7-6 and TRBJ2-7, is GAGVSQSPRYKVTKRGQDVALRCDPISGHVSLYWYRQALGQGPEFLTYFNYEAQQDKSGLPNDRFSAERPEGSISTLTIQRTEQRDSAMYRCASSSPGLAGDEQYFGPGTRLTVT.

The rearrangement uses TRBV10-2 and TRBJ2-4, with no clear D. CDR3 length: 16 residues. Germline values: CDR1 WSHSY, CDR2 SAAADI. V lost 3 bases to trimming and J lost 0 bases, with 12 bases between them. CDR3 residues: CASSEPGVIAKNIQYF. The CDR3 DNA sequence: TGCGCCAGCAGTGAACCAGGCGTTATAGCCAAAAACATTCAGTACTTC.

The chain joins TRBV7-6 to TRBJ2-1, with 9 bases fitting TRBD2. V lost 1 base to trimming and J lost 9 bases; unmatched junction nucleotides: 7. The CDR3 covers 15 residues. Germline assignment: CDR1 SGHVS and CDR2 FNYEAQ. CDR3 region: CASSLVQREESEQFF. The CDR3 nucleotides read TGTGCCAGCAGCTTAGTTCAGCGGGAGGAGAGTGAGCAGTTCTTC.

As concerns this clone: Other DNA sequences from this sample encode an identical CDR3 as well. V is TRBV5-1 and J is TRBJ1-1; 8 positions agree with TRBD1. The CDR3 has 14 amino acids. Trimming at V came to 0 bases and at J to 4 bases, leaving 2 bases not matched to a gene. The germline gives CDR1 SGHRS, CDR2 YFSETQ. The CDR3 reads CASSLGQGSTEAFF. Written as DNA, the CDR3 is TGCGCCAGCAGCTTGGGACAGGGGAGCACTGAAGCTTTCTTT.

The chain has TRBV7-3 and TRBJ2-3, with no clear D. The V end lost 2 bases, the J end lost 2 bases, and 11 bases lay between the germline ends. CDR1 and CDR2 (germline): SGHTA, FQGTGA. This CDR3 has 15 residues. CDR3 sequence (DNA): TGTGCCAGCAGCTTATCGAGCTATGACACAGATACGCAGTATTTT. It codes for CASSLSSYDTDTQYF.

The genes are TRBV5-1 and TRBJ2-7; TRBD2 agrees at 8 bases. V lost 0 bases, J lost 6 bases, and 8 bases stayed unmatched. Germline V CDR1 and CDR2: SGHRS, YFSETQ. There are 15 residues in the CDR3. CDR3 DNA sequence: TGCGCCAGCAGCTTGGGCATAGCGGCGGGAGGCGAGCAGTACTTC. This codes for CASSLGIAAGGEQYF.

This chain uses TRBV4-2 with TRBJ1-1, with D perhaps TRBD1 (6 bases). Trimming took 1 base from V and 3 from J, leaving 9 bases between them. Germline V lookup: CDR1 LGHNA, CDR2 YNFKEQ. The CDR3 is 14 residues long. The CDR3: CASSQVRGYTEAFF. CDR3 DNA sequence: TGTGCCAGCAGCCAAGTGAGGGGGTACACTGAAGCTTTCTTT.